This T cell receptor (beta chain) originates from a study of blood T cell repertoires in COVID-19. In the study overall: There were acute and convalescent COVID-19 samples, and they came from the United States, Italy and Spain.

Germline V gene lookup returns CDR1 LNHDA and CDR2 SQIVND (reference sequence). The CDR3 has 16 residues. J was trimmed by 7 bases and V by 8 bases; bases with no gene match: 13. Clones were sequenced by immunoSEQ multiplex PCR, and TCRdb holds only the in-frame ones, with some missing. The sample consists of more than 95,000 clones, around 85% of them appearing once. Seattle participants joined during active infection and were tracked over time. The sequencing input was peripheral blood. The gene calls are TRBV19 and TRBJ2-1; 11 bases align to TRBD2. This sequence originates from a man aged 30-40 years with COVID-19, enrolled during active disease. CDR3 DNA sequence: TGTGCCAGTGAAGGGTATTTAGCGGGAGGGACGAATGAGCAGTTCTTC. Translated, it gives CASEGYLAGGTNEQFF. The full variable domain, its missing parts supplied by reference TRBV19 and TRBJ2-1, is DGGITQSPKYLFRKEGQNVTLSCEQNLNHDAMYWYRQDPGQGLRLIYYSQIVNDFQKGDIAEGYSVSREKKESFPLTVTSAQKNPTAFYLCASEGYLAGGTNEQFFGPGTRLTVL.